These 5 T cell receptor beta chains were all obtained from the same sample, sequenced in a study of T cell responses to AZD1222 COVID-19 vaccine. Libraries were prepared by immunoSEQ multiplex PCR; TCRdb keeps only in-frame clonotypes and omits some of them. Here the sample spans under 200,000 clones, roughly nine tenths being singletons. The sequenced sample was peripheral blood, obtained on day 0 of AZD1222 vaccination. The receptors here all came from an adult in good health.

The J gene is TRBJ2-1, the V gene TRBV6-2 or TRBV6-3; TRBD2 matches 12 bases. Germline V gene lookup returns CDR1 MNHEY and CDR2 SVGEGT. V was clipped by 4 bases and J by 4 bases; unmatched bases: 5. The CDR3 sequence is 16 residues long. CDR3 in DNA: TGTGCCAGCAGTTCCCGGGGGACTAGCGGGTACAATGAGCAGTTCTTC. Amino acids: CASSSRGTSGYNEQFF.

This chain joins TRBV19 and TRBJ1-1; 9 positions match TRBD1. CDR1 and CDR2 (germline): LNHDA, SQIVND (reference sequence). This CDR3 comprises 13 residues. V dropped 11 bases and J dropped 6; count of bases not matched to a gene: 10. CDR3: CAVDRGEGSEAFF. The CDR3 DNA reads as TGTGCCGTCGACAGGGGGGAAGGCTCTGAAGCTTTCTTT. Filled out from reference TRBV19 and TRBJ1-1, the complete variable domain reads DGGITQSPKYLFRKEGQNVTLSCEQNLNHDAMYWYRQDPGQGLRLIYYSQIVNDFQKGDIAEGYSVSREKKESFPLTVTSAQKNPTAFYLCAVDRGEGSEAFFGQGTRLTVV.

The chain is built from TRBV15 and TRBJ2-7, with 9 bases aligning to TRBD1. Losses at the gene ends were 5 bases for V and 3 bases for J; bases not matched to a gene: 8. There are 15 residues in the CDR3. Germline values: CDR1 LNHNV, CDR2 YYDKDF (reference sequence). CDR3 bases: TGTGCCACCAGCCCCAGGGGACAGGGAAACTACGAGCAGTACTTC. It encodes CATSPRGQGNYEQYF.

The chain has TRBV5-1 and TRBJ1-2, with D unresolved. Germline CDR1 reads SGHRS; CDR2 reads YFSETQ. This CDR3 spans 12 amino acids. Trimming pared 2 bases from V and 8 bases from J, leaving 10 bases between. The CDR3 loop reads CASSFNGGGYTF. CDR3 sequence (DNA): TGCGCCAGCAGCTTCAACGGCGGCGGCTACACCTTC.

This clone appeared once. J is TRBJ2-7 and V is TRBV2; TRBD1 matches at 8 bases. Losses at the gene ends were 3 bases for V and 4 bases for J; bases not matched to a gene: 2. Germline-derived CDR1 and CDR2 are SNHLY and FYNNEI. The CDR3 has 13 residues. This chain's CDR3 is CASSEDRVYEQYF. Written as DNA, the CDR3 is TGTGCCAGCAGTGAGGACAGGGTGTACGAGCAGTACTTC.